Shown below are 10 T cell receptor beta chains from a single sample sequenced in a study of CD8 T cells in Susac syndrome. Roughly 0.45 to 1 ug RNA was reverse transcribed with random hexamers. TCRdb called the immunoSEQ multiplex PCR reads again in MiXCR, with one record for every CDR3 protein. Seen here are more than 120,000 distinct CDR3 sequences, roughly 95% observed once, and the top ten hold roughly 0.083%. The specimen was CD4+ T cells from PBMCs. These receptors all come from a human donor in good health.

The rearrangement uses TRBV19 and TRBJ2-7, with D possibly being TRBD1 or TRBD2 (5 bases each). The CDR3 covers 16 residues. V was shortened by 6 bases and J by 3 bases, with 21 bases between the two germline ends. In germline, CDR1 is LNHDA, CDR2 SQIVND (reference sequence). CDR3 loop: CASRNFRDGRYYEQYF. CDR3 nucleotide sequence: TGTGCCAGTAGAAACTTCCGGGACGGACGATACTACGAGCAGTACTTC.

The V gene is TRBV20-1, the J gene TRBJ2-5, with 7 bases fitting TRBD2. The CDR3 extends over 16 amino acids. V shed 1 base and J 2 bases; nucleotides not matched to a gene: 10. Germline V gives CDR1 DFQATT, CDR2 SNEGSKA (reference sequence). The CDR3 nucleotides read TGCAGTGCTAGAGGAGTGTGGCTAGCGGTACAAGAGACCCAGTACTTC. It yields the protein CSARGVWLAVQETQYF.

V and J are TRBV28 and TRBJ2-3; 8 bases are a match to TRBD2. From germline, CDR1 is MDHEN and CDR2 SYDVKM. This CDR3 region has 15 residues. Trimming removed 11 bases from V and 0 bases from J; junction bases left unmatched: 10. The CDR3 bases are TGTGCCTCGACGGACGTAGCGGGGAGCACAGATACGCAGTATTTT. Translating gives CASTDVAGSTDTQYF.

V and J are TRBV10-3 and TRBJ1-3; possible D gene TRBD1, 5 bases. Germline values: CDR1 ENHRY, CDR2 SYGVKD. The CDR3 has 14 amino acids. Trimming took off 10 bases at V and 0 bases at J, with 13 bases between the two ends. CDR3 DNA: TGTGCCACCGTGGCAGACAGCTCTGGAAACACCATATATTTT. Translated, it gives CATVADSSGNTIYF.

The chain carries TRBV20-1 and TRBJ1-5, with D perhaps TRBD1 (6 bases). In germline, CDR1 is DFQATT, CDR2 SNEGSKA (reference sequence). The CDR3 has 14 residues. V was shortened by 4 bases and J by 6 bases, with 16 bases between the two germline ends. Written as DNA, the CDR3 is TGCAGTGCTATGCGTGGGGGGGCTGGTCAGCCCCAGCATTTT. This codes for CSAMRGGAGQPQHF.

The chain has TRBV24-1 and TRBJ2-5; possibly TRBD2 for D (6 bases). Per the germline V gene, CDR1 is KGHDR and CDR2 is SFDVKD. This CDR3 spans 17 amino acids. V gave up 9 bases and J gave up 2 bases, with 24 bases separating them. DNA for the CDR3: TGTGCCACCTCCCGGGGGATGGGAAGCTTCTTACAAGAGACCCAGTACTTC. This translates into CATSRGMGSFLQETQYF.

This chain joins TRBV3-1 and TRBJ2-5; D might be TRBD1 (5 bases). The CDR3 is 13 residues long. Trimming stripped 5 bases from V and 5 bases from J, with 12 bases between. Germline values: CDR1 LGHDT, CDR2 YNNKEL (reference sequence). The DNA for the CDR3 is TGTGCCAGCAGCTACTCTGCAGGGGAGACCCAGTACTTC. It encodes CASSYSAGETQYF.

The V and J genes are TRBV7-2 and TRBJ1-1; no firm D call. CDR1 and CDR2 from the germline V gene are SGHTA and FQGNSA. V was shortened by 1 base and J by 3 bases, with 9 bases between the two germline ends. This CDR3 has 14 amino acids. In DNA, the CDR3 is TGTGCCAGCAGCTTAGACGGAGGAGACACTGAAGCTTTCTTT. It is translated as CASSLDGGDTEAFF.

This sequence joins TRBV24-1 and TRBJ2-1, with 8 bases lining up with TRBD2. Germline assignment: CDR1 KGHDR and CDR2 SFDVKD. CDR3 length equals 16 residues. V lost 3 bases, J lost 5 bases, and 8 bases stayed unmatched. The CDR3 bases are TGTGCCACCAGTGATCCGATAGCGGGATCGGACAATGAGCAGTTCTTC. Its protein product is CATSDPIAGSDNEQFF.

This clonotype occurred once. The CDR3 loop is CASSQGGGRPQHF. For the CDR3, the DNA is TGTGCCAGCAGCCAAGGGGGGGGGAGGCCCCAGCATTTT. The chain is built from TRBV3-1 and TRBJ1-5; the D gene is possibly TRBD1 (5 bases). The germline gives CDR1 LGHDT, CDR2 YNNKEL (reference sequence). The germline V and J ends were trimmed by 1 base and 9 bases, with 10 bases remaining between them. The CDR3 spans 13 residues.